The 22 T cell receptor beta chains below come from one sample, sequenced in a study of glioma-infiltrating T cells (dated by TCRdb to 2016 to 2017). Data came from an Illumina MiSeq. TCR alpha and beta CDR3 regions were amplified with the iRepertoire nested amplicon-rescue multiplex PCR (arm-PCR) platform from RNA. Using fastp trimming at Q25 and MiXCR clonotype assembly, TCRdb reanalyzed the public sequencing data and kept in-frame beta chains. Each entry is one CDR3 protein sequence, shown with its most common DNA and genes. Within this sample are approximately 400,000 distinct CDR3 sequences, with roughly 41% of them counted one time only. The ten largest clonotypes hold 9.5% to 15% of the sample. Sequencing input: glioma tissue, nonneoplastic brain tissue, or PBMCs (not recorded which). These receptor sequences come from a human donor with low-grade glioma or glioblastoma, undergoing nonglioma brain surgery, or in good health (not recorded which).

In regard to this clonotype: This may stem from a read error, because a much larger clone lies one nucleotide away. The chain uses TRBV27 and TRBJ1-1, with D perhaps matching TRBD1 (5 bases). This CDR3 is built from 14 residues. The germline CDR1 and CDR2 sequences are MNHEY and SMNVEV (reference sequence). CDR3 bases: TGTGTCAGCAAAGATGACAGTATGAACACTGAAGCTTTCTTT. Translation: CVSKDDSMNTEAFF.

This chain connects TRBV7-2 to TRBJ2-1; unclear D gene. Per the germline V gene, CDR1 is SGHTA and CDR2 is FQGNSA. There are 16 residues in the CDR3. With 4 bases removed from V and 6 bases from J, the gap between germline ends came to 19 bases. CDR3 sequence reads: CASSSPTAAWGNEQFF. The CDR3 bases are TGTGCCAGCAGCTCCCCGACTGCCGCGTGGGGCAATGAGCAGTTCTTC.

The chain has TRBV4-1 and TRBJ1-1, with D possibly being TRBD1 (5 bases). The CDR3 loop spans 16 amino acids. Looked up from germline, CDR1 is MGHRA and CDR2 is YSYEKL. V was shortened by 4 bases and J by 3 bases, with 18 bases between the two germline ends. DNA of the CDR3: TGCGCCAGCAGCCTGGGATTCCAGGGTCCAGACACTGAAGCTTTCTTT. Translating it yields CASSLGFQGPDTEAFF.

This chain uses TRBV20-1 with TRBJ2-3; 7 positions agree with TRBD2. V gave up 3 bases and J gave up 5 bases; unmatched junction bases: 8. The CDR3 contains 14 residues. CDR1 is DFQATT, CDR2 SNEGSKA, per germline (reference sequence). This CDR3 reads CSARRWEGKDTQYF. The CDR3 DNA reads as TGCAGTGCTAGGCGTTGGGAGGGCAAAGATACGCAGTATTTT.

This clonotype was counted many times. The rearrangement uses TRBV4-3 and TRBJ2-7; 9 bases fit TRBD1. The CDR3 runs to 13 residues. Unmatched junction bases numbered 1, after V lost 3 bases and J lost 4 bases. Germline CDR1 LGHNA, CDR2 YSLEER. CDR3 amino acids: CASSHGQGYEQYF. The CDR3 region has the DNA TGCGCCAGCAGCCATGGACAGGGGTACGAGCAGTACTTC.

The rearrangement links TRBV6-5 to TRBJ2-2; D unresolved. This CDR3 region has 14 residues. The germline V gene encodes CDR1 MNHEY and CDR2 SVGAGI. CDR3 amino acids: CVSSYSSPYGELFF. The CDR3 DNA reads as TGTGTTAGCAGTTACTCGAGCCCTTACGGGGAGCTGTTTTTT.

This clonotype has just a few counts. This chain links TRBV4-2 with TRBJ2-5; TRBD2 matches 11 bases. Germline CDR1 is LGHNA and CDR2 is YNFKEQ. Trimming cost V 4 bases and J 4 bases; bases outside gene matches: 2. CDR3 length: 14 residues. CDR3 sequence: CASSRLAGIETQYF. The DNA of the CDR3 is TGTGCCAGCAGCCGACTAGCGGGAATAGAGACCCAGTACTTC.

The chain uses TRBV25-1 and TRBJ2-1, with TRBD2 identical over 7 bases. V dropped 5 bases and J dropped 9; count of bases not matched to a gene: 7. The CDR3 consists of 13 residues. Germline V lookup: CDR1 MGHDK, CDR2 SYGVNS. The CDR3 DNA reads TGTGCCAGCAGTCGGGACTACCAACGTGAGCAGTTCTTC. The encoded protein is CASSRDYQREQFF.

The chain uses TRBV27 and TRBJ2-1; 10 bases align to TRBD1. The CDR3 runs to 12 residues. V shed 10 bases and J 9 bases; nucleotides not matched to a gene: 6. Germline V gene sequence: CDR1 MNHEY, CDR2 SMNVEV (reference sequence). The CDR3 sequence: CATRQGAGEQFF. CDR3 in DNA: TGTGCCACCCGACAGGGGGCAGGTGAGCAGTTCTTC.

This chain links TRBV28 with TRBJ2-7; 8 nucleotides match TRBD2. Trimming at V came to 2 bases and at J to 1 base, leaving 7 bases not matched to a gene. Germline assignment: CDR1 MDHEN and CDR2 SYDVKM. The CDR3 sequence is 16 residues long. DNA for the CDR3: TGTGCCAGCAGTTTAGGCCTTAGCGGGATTTCCTACGAGCAGTACTTC. Its translation: CASSLGLSGISYEQYF.

V and J are TRBV27 and TRBJ1-2, with 10 bases identical to TRBD1. The CDR3 loop spans 14 amino acids. V lost 0 bases and J lost 7; bases outside the gene matches: 2. Germline V gene lookup returns CDR1 MNHEY and CDR2 SMNVEV (reference sequence). The CDR3 sequence is CASSLSGQGFGYTF. The CDR3 DNA reads as TGTGCCAGCAGTTTATCGGGACAGGGGTTTGGCTACACCTTC.

This clonotype was counted a few times. The rearrangement links TRBV19 to TRBJ1-2; D is possibly TRBD1 (6 bases). Looked up from germline, CDR1 is LNHDA and CDR2 is SQIVND (reference sequence). This CDR3 is built from 13 residues. V lost 9 bases and J lost 1, with 12 bases in between. This CDR3 is CASQTQGNYGYTF. CDR3 nucleotide sequence: TGTGCCAGCCAGACACAGGGTAACTATGGCTACACCTTC.

This clonotype was seen ten or more times. The chain has TRBV7-2 and TRBJ2-7; maybe TRBD1 (6 bases). The CDR3 is 12 residues long. Germline V lookup: CDR1 SGHTA, CDR2 FQGNSA. V was clipped by 4 bases and J by 7 bases, with 11 bases between them. The CDR3 nucleotides are TGTGCCAGCAGCTCCACAGGGATGGAGCAGTACTTC. The encoded protein is CASSSTGMEQYF.

The chain links TRBV7-9 to TRBJ1-6, with D unresolved. Germline V gene lookup returns CDR1 SEHNR and CDR2 FQNEAQ (reference sequence). The ends were cut back, 10 bases at V and 5 bases at J, with 12 bases in the middle. This CDR3 has 13 residues. CDR3 protein: CATGSEDNSPLHF. CDR3 bases: TGTGCCACCGGTTCAGAGGATAATTCACCCCTCCACTTT.

The CDR3 sequence is CASRPRGSNTGELFF. The CDR3 DNA reads as TGTGCCAGCAGGCCCAGGGGCTCGAACACCGGGGAGCTGTTTTTT. J is TRBJ2-2 and V is TRBV7-9; perhaps TRBD1 as D (6 bases). The CDR3 covers 15 residues. Trimming cost V 6 bases and J 0 bases, with 11 bases left between them. Germline CDR1 and CDR2: SEHNR and FQNEAQ (reference sequence).

In its sample, this clonotype was seen a few times. The chain joins TRBV18 to TRBJ1-2; D gene uncertain. V lost 0 bases, J lost 6 bases, and 11 bases lay in between. Germline V gives CDR1 KGHSH, CDR2 LQKENI. The CDR3 runs 14 residues. The CDR3 DNA sequence: TGTGCCAGCTCACCACCGGGAAGTTCCCATGGCTACACCTTC. Residues: CASSPPGSSHGYTF.

A single count supports this clonotype. V and J are TRBV6-4 and TRBJ2-3; 11 nucleotides agree with TRBD2. Germline lookup yields CDR1 MRHNA and CDR2 SNTAGT. This CDR3 spans 15 amino acids. The J segment lost 3 bases and the V segment lost 4 bases, leaving 3 bases of the junction unmatched. CDR3 in amino acids: CASSASSGGTDTQYF. The CDR3 bases are TGTGCCAGCAGTGCCTCTAGCGGGGGGACAGATACGCAGTATTTT.

V is TRBV7-9 and J is TRBJ2-7, with D tentatively TRBD1 (6 bases). The CDR3 totals 14 residues. Trimming shortened V by 1 base and J by 2 bases, and 9 bases separated the two germline ends. Germline V lookup: CDR1 SEHNR, CDR2 FQNEAQ (reference sequence). The CDR3 DNA follows: TGTGCCAGCAGCTTAGTCTGGGACACCTACGAGCAGTACTTC. This gives the protein CASSLVWDTYEQYF.

A note on this clonotype: A much larger clonotype is one base distant, so this may be a read error. The J gene is TRBJ1-2, the V gene TRBV20-1; no definite D call. This CDR3 has 13 residues. Trimming cost V 3 bases and J 4 bases, with 12 bases left between them. From germline, CDR1 is DFQATT and CDR2 SNEGSKA (reference sequence). The CDR3 region is CSASGVDFYGYTF. The CDR3 DNA reads TGCAGTGCTAGCGGCGTAGATTTCTATGGCTACACCTTC.

This clonotype was observed many times. The genes are TRBV28 and TRBJ2-1, with D perhaps TRBD2 (5 bases). The CDR3 is made up of 15 amino acids. Germline values: CDR1 MDHEN, CDR2 SYDVKM. Trimming cost V 5 bases and J 9 bases, with 20 bases left between them. CDR3 protein: CASSEAPMGSGEQFF. As DNA, the CDR3 is TGTGCCAGCAGTGAAGCCCCAATGGGCAGCGGTGAGCAGTTCTTC.

The chain recombines TRBV27 with TRBJ1-1; tentatively, D is TRBD1 (5 bases). CDR3 size: 17 residues. Looked up from germline, CDR1 is MNHEY and CDR2 is SMNVEV (reference sequence). The CDR3: CVSSFTKQEGGDTEAFF. As DNA, the CDR3 is TGTGTTAGCAGTTTCACAAAACAGGAGGGAGGGGACACTGAAGCTTTCTTT.

The chain is built from TRBV20-1 and TRBJ1-5; weak D call: TRBD1 (5 bases). Germline CDR1 DFQATT, CDR2 SNEGSKA (reference sequence). This CDR3 region has 13 residues. The V end lost 4 bases, the J end lost 5 bases, and 12 bases lay between the germline ends. Here the CDR3 DNA reads TGCAGTGCTAAAGGGGTTTGGGATCAGCCCCAGCATTTT. This encodes CSAKGVWDQPQHF.